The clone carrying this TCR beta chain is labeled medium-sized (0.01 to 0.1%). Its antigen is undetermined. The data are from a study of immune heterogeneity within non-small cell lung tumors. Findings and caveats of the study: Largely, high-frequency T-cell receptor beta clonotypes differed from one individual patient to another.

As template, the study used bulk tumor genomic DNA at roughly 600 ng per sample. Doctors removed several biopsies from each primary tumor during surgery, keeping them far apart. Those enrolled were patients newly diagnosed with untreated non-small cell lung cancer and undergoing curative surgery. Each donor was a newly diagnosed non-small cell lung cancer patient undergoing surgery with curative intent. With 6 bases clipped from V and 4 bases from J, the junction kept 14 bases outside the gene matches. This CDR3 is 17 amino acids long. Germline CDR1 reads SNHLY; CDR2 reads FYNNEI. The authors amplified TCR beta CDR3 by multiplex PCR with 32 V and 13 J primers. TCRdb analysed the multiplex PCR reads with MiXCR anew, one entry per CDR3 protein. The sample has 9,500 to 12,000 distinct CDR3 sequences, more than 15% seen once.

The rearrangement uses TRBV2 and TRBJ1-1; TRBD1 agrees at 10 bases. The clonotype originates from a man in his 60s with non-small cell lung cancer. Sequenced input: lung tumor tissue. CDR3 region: CASSLRQGAIVLTEAFF. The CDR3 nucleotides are TGTGCCAGCAGCCTCAGACAGGGGGCGATTGTTCTCACTGAAGCTTTCTTT.